These 10 T cell receptor beta chains originate from one sample sequenced in a study of HIV-infected patients and healthy controls. Alpha and beta constant-region primers primed reverse transcription of around 0.5 ug RNA. Alpha and beta chain libraries were made separately by chain-specific third strand synthesis with multiplexing indices. One entry per CDR3 protein, called by TCRdb with MiXCR from the 5' RACE reads. The table has roughly 9,700 distinct CDR3 sequences, 7% to 9% seen once. Whole blood was used without fractionation, so all unsorted peripheral T cells were included. Sequencing used blood. The source is an adult in good health.

The rearrangement uses TRBV6-4 and TRBJ1-1; D is unclear. The CDR3 covers 11 residues. V lost 4 bases, J lost 8 bases, and 8 bases lay in between. Germline-derived CDR1 and CDR2 are MRHNA and SNTAGT. The CDR3 loop reads CASSGGHEAFF. The DNA of the CDR3 is TGTGCCAGCAGTGGGGGTCACGAAGCTTTCTTT.

There are many counts of this clonotype. V usage is TRBV19 and J usage is TRBJ1-2; no clear D. CDR1 is LNHDA and CDR2 is SQIVND in the germline V gene (reference sequence). Trimming shortened V by 7 bases and J by 6 bases, and 9 bases separated the two germline ends. This CDR3 has 11 residues. Here the CDR3 DNA reads TGTGCCAGTAATCGGGCGGATGGCTACACCTTC. It is translated as CASNRADGYTF.

By share of the sample, this clonotype is medium-sized. The J gene is TRBJ2-3, the V gene TRBV11-2, with 7 bases aligning to TRBD2. The CDR3 has 16 amino acids. V was pared by 4 bases and J by 4 bases, with 11 bases of the junction left unmatched. Germline loops: CDR1 SGHAT, CDR2 FQNNGV. CDR3 loop: CASSSRTSLRPDTQYF. In DNA form, the CDR3 reads TGTGCCAGCAGCTCACGGACTAGTTTGAGGCCAGATACGCAGTATTTT.

The CDR3 region has the DNA TGTGCCAGCAGCTTAGCGTACGGGGTTAACTATGGCTACACCTTC. It translates to CASSLAYGVNYGYTF. This chain links TRBV7-2 with TRBJ1-2; D is uncertain. Trimming removed 0 bases at V and 1 base at J, with 9 bases between. The CDR3 runs to 15 residues. The germline V gene has CDR1 SGHTA and CDR2 FQGNSA. Variable domain in full (rest from reference TRBV7-2 and TRBJ1-2): GAGVSQSPSNKVTEKGKDVELRCDPISGHTALYWYRQSLGQGLEFLIYFQGNSAPDKSGLPSDRFSAERTGGSVSTLTIQRTQQEDSAVYLCASSLAYGVNYGYTFGSGTRLTVV.

Many counts were recorded for this clonotype. The rearrangement uses TRBV25-1 and TRBJ2-1, with 7 bases matching TRBD1. Germline trimming cut 6 bases from V and 2 bases from J; bases unmatched to any gene: 7. Germline values: CDR1 MGHDK, CDR2 SYGVNS. The CDR3 sequence is 15 residues long. CDR3 residues: CASSFRGNTYNEQFF. DNA for the CDR3: TGTGCCAGCAGCTTCAGGGGGAATACCTACAATGAGCAGTTCTTC.

This clonotype occurred a few times. The chain carries TRBV11-3 and TRBJ2-3; the match to TRBD2 covers 12 bases. The ends lost 4 bases at V and 6 bases at J; junction bases unmatched: 8. The CDR3 spans 16 residues. Germline V gene lookup returns CDR1 SGHNT and CDR2 YENEEA. The CDR3: CASSSGLAGRADTQYF. Here the CDR3 DNA reads TGTGCCAGCAGCTCCGGACTAGCGGGGCGCGCGGATACGCAGTATTTT.

This clonotype is medium-sized (0.01 to 0.1%) in the sample. The chain employs TRBV5-1 and TRBJ1-5; D unresolved. V lost 4 bases to trimming and J lost 4 bases, with 15 bases between them. Looked up from germline, CDR1 is SGHRS and CDR2 is YFSETQ. The CDR3 runs to 15 residues. The CDR3 nucleotides read TGCGCCAGCAGCGCCGGTCCAGGAGCGAATCAGCCCCAGCATTTT. This codes for CASSAGPGANQPQHF.

This clonotype was counted at least ten times. V is TRBV3-1 and J is TRBJ2-7; weak D call: TRBD1 (6 bases). V was clipped by 1 base and J by 9 bases, with 10 bases between them. CDR1 and CDR2 (germline): LGHDT, YNNKEL (reference sequence). The CDR3 loop spans 12 amino acids. CDR3 protein: CASSQVAGVQYF. In DNA, the CDR3 is TGTGCCAGCAGCCAAGTAGCAGGGGTGCAGTACTTC.

Within the sample, this clonotype is medium-sized. In DNA, the CDR3 is TGTGCCAGCCGGGACAGGGGCGGCTATGGCTACACCTTC. The encoded protein is CASRDRGGYGYTF. The chain couples TRBV3-1 to TRBJ1-2; 10 bases fit TRBD1. The CDR3 has 13 amino acids. V shed 8 bases, J shed 4 bases, and the junction held 4 bases outside the gene matches. CDR1 is LGHDT and CDR2 is YNNKEL in the germline V gene (reference sequence).

Many counts were recorded for this clonotype. The chain has TRBV3-1 and TRBJ1-1, with 8 positions matching TRBD1. The J segment lost 4 bases and the V segment lost 2 bases, leaving 0 bases of the junction unmatched. CDR1 is LGHDT and CDR2 is YNNKEL in the germline V gene (reference sequence). There are 13 residues in the CDR3. The CDR3 loop reads CASSQQGATEAFF. In DNA form, the CDR3 reads TGTGCCAGCAGCCAACAGGGGGCCACTGAAGCTTTCTTT.